These 3 T cell receptor beta chains came from one sample sequenced in a study of blood T cell repertoires in COVID-19. TCRdb keeps only in-frame clones here, not all; method: immunoSEQ multiplex PCR. The sample has roughly 200,000 clones; about 83% are singletons. The sequenced material came from peripheral blood. These receptors were taken from a person aged 70 to 80 with COVID-19, enrolled during active disease.

In DNA form, the CDR3 reads TGTGCCAGCAGCGTATCAGGGACAGACTATGGCTACACCTTC. As protein: CASSVSGTDYGYTF. V gene TRBV9 combines with J gene TRBJ1-2; TRBD1 agrees at 7 bases. Germline V gene sequence: CDR1 SGDLS, CDR2 YYNGEE. The CDR3 totals 14 residues. V lost 1 base to trimming and J lost 3 bases; unmatched junction nucleotides: 3.

This clone was counted a single time. This chain connects TRBV28 to TRBJ2-3; the match to TRBD2 covers 8 bases. Losses at the gene ends were 6 bases for V and 8 bases for J; bases not matched to a gene: 25. The germline V gene encodes CDR1 MDHEN and CDR2 SYDVKM. The CDR3 covers 19 residues. The CDR3 region has the DNA TGTGCCAGCAGCATATTACCGGGACTAGACACTAGTGGCCCGTGTACGCAGTATTTT. It encodes CASSILPGLDTSGPCTQYF.

The chain links TRBV30 to TRBJ2-2; TRBD2 matches at 9 bases. Germline-derived CDR1 and CDR2 are GTSNPN and SVGIG (reference sequence). The CDR3 contains 17 residues. With V trimmed by 2 bases and J by 2 bases, 9 bases remained unmatched. CDR3 in amino acids: CAWSPLSGRPNTGELFF. CDR3 in DNA: TGTGCCTGGAGTCCCTTGAGCGGGAGGCCCAACACCGGGGAGCTGTTTTTT.